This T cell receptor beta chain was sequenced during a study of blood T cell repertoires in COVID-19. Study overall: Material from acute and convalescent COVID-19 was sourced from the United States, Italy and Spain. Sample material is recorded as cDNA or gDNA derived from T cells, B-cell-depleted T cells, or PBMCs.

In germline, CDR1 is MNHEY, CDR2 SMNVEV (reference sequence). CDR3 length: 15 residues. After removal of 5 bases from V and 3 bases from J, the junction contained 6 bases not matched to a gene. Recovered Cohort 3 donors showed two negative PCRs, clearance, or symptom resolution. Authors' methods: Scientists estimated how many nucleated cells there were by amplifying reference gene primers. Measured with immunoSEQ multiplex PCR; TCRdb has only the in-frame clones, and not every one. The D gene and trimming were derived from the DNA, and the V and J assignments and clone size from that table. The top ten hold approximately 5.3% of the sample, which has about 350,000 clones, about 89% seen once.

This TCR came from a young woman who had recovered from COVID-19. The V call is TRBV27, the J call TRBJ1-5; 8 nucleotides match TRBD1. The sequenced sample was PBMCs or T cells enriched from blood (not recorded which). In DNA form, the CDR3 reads TGTGCCAGCAGTCCCGGACAGGGATTCAATCAGCCCCAGCATTTT. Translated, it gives CASSPGQGFNQPQHF.